This is a list of T cell receptor beta chains from one sample in a study of cytomegalovirus exposure and HLA in healthy donors. The table came from immunoSEQ multiplex PCR; TCRdb's copy has only in-frame clones and leaves some out. This sample yields 100,000 to 150,000 clones, of which roughly four fifths are seen a single time; approximately 1.7% belongs to the top ten. The sequenced material came from PBMCs. All receptors come from a woman aged 50 to 60 in good health and CMV-seronegative. Both conserved end residues are part of each CDR3. The order of the fields is clone size, V gene, D gene, J gene, CDR3 DNA, CDR3 protein. A D gene is named only where the DNA matches it firmly. The listing skips clone size in some rows; elsewhere it reads once, few, many or a size class.

clone size: .; V gene: TRBV28; D gene: TRBD2; J gene: TRBJ2-7; CDR3 DNA: TGTGCCAGCGCCCCCCTAGGGCGGGAGGGGGCCTACGAGCAGTACTTC; CDR3 protein: CASAPLGREGAYEQYF
clone size: few; V gene: TRBV29-1; D gene: .; J gene: TRBJ2-1; CDR3 DNA: TGCAGCGTTTTCGTAACAGGGAAGTCCCCCCGAGGCTCCTACAATGAGCAGTTCTTC; CDR3 protein: CSVFVTGKSPRGSYNEQFF
clone size: .; V gene: TRBV7-3; D gene: TRBD2; J gene: TRBJ2-1; CDR3 DNA: TGTGCCAGCAGCTTTAAGGGGAGCGGGAGAGGTCTCAATGAGCAGTTCTTC; CDR3 protein: CASSFKGSGRGLNEQFF
clone size: .; V gene: TRBV11-3; D gene: .; J gene: TRBJ1-4; CDR3 DNA: TGTGCCAGCAGCTTATCGGGAAGGGTTGAAAAACTGTTTTTT; CDR3 protein: CASSLSGRVEKLFF
clone size: .; V gene: TRBV11-2; D gene: .; J gene: TRBJ1-4; CDR3 DNA: TGTGCCAGCAGCATAAGGGGTGTAACTAATGAAAAACTGTTTTTT; CDR3 protein: CASSIRGVTNEKLFF
clone size: .; V gene: TRBV19; D gene: .; J gene: TRBJ2-7; CDR3 DNA: TGTGCCAGTAGTGCCTCCCCCCCGAGTTACGAGCAGTACTTC; CDR3 protein: CASSASPPSYEQYF
clone size: .; V gene: TRBV6-6; D gene: TRBD2; J gene: TRBJ2-1; CDR3 DNA: TGTGCCAGCAGTTACTCGGCACTAGCGGGTTACAATGAGCAGTTCTTC; CDR3 protein: CASSYSALAGYNEQFF
clone size: .; V gene: TRBV4-1; D gene: TRBD1; J gene: TRBJ2-1; CDR3 DNA: TGCGCCAGCAGCCAAGGATCAGGGGGCATGTGGAATGAGCAGTTCTTC; CDR3 protein: CASSQGSGGMWNEQFF
clone size: once; V gene: TRBV19; D gene: TRBD1; J gene: TRBJ2-5; CDR3 DNA: TGTGCCAGTAGTATGTGGGACAGGGGGCAAGAGACCCAGTACTTC; CDR3 protein: CASSMWDRGQETQYF
clone size: .; V gene: TRBV19; D gene: .; J gene: TRBJ2-7; CDR3 DNA: TGTGCCAGTAGTATGGAAGGGGCCTCCTACGAGCAGTACTTC; CDR3 protein: CASSMEGASYEQYF
clone size: .; V gene: TRBV5-1; D gene: TRBD2; J gene: TRBJ2-7; CDR3 DNA: TGCGCCAGCAGCTCTACTAGCGGGAGAGGAAAAGGTTACGAGCAGTACTTC; CDR3 protein: CASSSTSGRGKGYEQYF
clone size: .; V gene: TRBV5-6; D gene: TRBD2; J gene: TRBJ2-1; CDR3 DNA: TGTGCCAGCAGCTTGGGCACTAGCGGCTACAATGAGCAGTTCTTC; CDR3 protein: CASSLGTSGYNEQFF
clone size: few; V gene: TRBV27; D gene: TRBD1; J gene: TRBJ2-7; CDR3 DNA: TGTGCCAGCAGTTTGACAGGGACCTCCTACGAGCAGTACTTC; CDR3 protein: CASSLTGTSYEQYF
clone size: few; V gene: TRBV30; D gene: .; J gene: TRBJ2-2; CDR3 DNA: TGTGCCTGGAGTGTTGGTTGGACAGCCGCCACCGGGGAGCTGTTTTTT; CDR3 protein: CAWSVGWTAATGELFF
clone size: .; V gene: TRBV4-3; D gene: TRBD2; J gene: TRBJ2-1; CDR3 DNA: TGCGCCAGCAGCCATTCACCGGGACTAGCCAGCAATGAGCAGTTCTTC; CDR3 protein: CASSHSPGLASNEQFF
clone size: .; V gene: TRBV5-4; D gene: .; J gene: TRBJ1-4; CDR3 DNA: TGTGCCAGCAGCTTGGACGGACAGAATAATGAAAAACTGTTTTTT; CDR3 protein: CASSLDGQNNEKLFF
clone size: .; V gene: TRBV25-1; D gene: .; J gene: TRBJ1-1; CDR3 DNA: TGTGCCAGTCACGACCGGGGGGCCAGGGGCACTGAAGCTTTCTTT; CDR3 protein: CASHDRGARGTEAFF
clone size: .; V gene: TRBV5-1; D gene: .; J gene: TRBJ2-2; CDR3 DNA: TGCGCCAGCAGCTTGGCGGGAGCGAGGAACACCGGGGAGCTGTTTTTT; CDR3 protein: CASSLAGARNTGELFF
clone size: once; V gene: TRBV4-1; D gene: .; J gene: TRBJ2-7; CDR3 DNA: TGCGCCAGCAGCCAAGATTTCGACGGGAGCTCCTACGAGCAGTACTTC; CDR3 protein: CASSQDFDGSSYEQYF
clone size: .; V gene: TRBV30; D gene: TRBD1; J gene: TRBJ1-5; CDR3 DNA: TGTGCCTGGCGACCCCGGGACAGACGCAATCAGCCCCAGCATTTT; CDR3 protein: CAWRPRDRRNQPQHF
clone size: .; V gene: TRBV27; D gene: TRBD1; J gene: TRBJ2-7; CDR3 DNA: TGTGCCAGCAGGAAGACCCCGGGACAGGGGGCTTACGAGCAGTACTTC; CDR3 protein: CASRKTPGQGAYEQYF
clone size: .; V gene: TRBV5-1; D gene: .; J gene: TRBJ2-3; CDR3 DNA: TGCGCCAGCAGTCCAACAACGTTAGATACGCAGTATTTT; CDR3 protein: CASSPTTLDTQYF
clone size: few; V gene: TRBV27; D gene: TRBD1; J gene: TRBJ2-6; CDR3 DNA: TGTGCCAGCAGTCGTCAACAGGGGATCTCTGGGGCCAACGTCCTGACTTTC; CDR3 protein: CASSRQQGISGANVLTF
clone size: .; V gene: TRBV30; D gene: .; J gene: TRBJ1-2; CDR3 DNA: TGTGCCTGGAGTGAAAGGGGCGGCTACACCTTC; CDR3 protein: CAWSERGGYTF
clone size: .; V gene: TRBV25-1; D gene: TRBD1; J gene: TRBJ2-7; CDR3 DNA: TGTGCCAGCATGAGACAGGGTAAAGACGAGCAGTACTTC; CDR3 protein: CASMRQGKDEQYF
clone size: .; V gene: TRBV18; D gene: .; J gene: TRBJ1-1; CDR3 DNA: TGTGCCAGCTCACCCCTTAGGGCAGGGAGGGGCACTGAAGCTTTCTTT; CDR3 protein: CASSPLRAGRGTEAFF
clone size: .; V gene: TRBV6-5; D gene: .; J gene: TRBJ1-5; CDR3 DNA: TGTGCCAGCAGTTACCCCCCCGGACATAAGAATCAGCCCCAGCATTTT; CDR3 protein: CASSYPPGHKNQPQHF
clone size: .; V gene: TRBV5-1; D gene: TRBD2; J gene: TRBJ2-2; CDR3 DNA: TGCGCCAGCAGCCCCTTGGGGGGGTCTGGGCGAGGCACCGGGGAGCTGTTTTTT; CDR3 protein: CASSPLGGSGRGTGELFF
clone size: .; V gene: TRBV6-6; D gene: .; J gene: TRBJ1-3; CDR3 DNA: TGTGCCAGCACCCGACAGAGCTCTGGAAACACCATATATTTT; CDR3 protein: CASTRQSSGNTIYF
clone size: .; V gene: TRBV19; D gene: .; J gene: TRBJ2-1; CDR3 DNA: TGTGCCAGTAGTAGCCTCGGCAGGGGCAAGGGGGATGAGCAGTTCTTC; CDR3 protein: CASSSLGRGKGDEQFF
clone size: .; V gene: TRBV4-1; D gene: .; J gene: TRBJ2-3; CDR3 DNA: TGCGCCAGCAGCCAAGGGCTTGTGAGCACAGATACGCAGTATTTT; CDR3 protein: CASSQGLVSTDTQYF
clone size: .; V gene: TRBV6-5; D gene: .; J gene: TRBJ2-1; CDR3 DNA: TGTGCCAGCAGTTCCCCGCAGACTAGTCGGGACAATGAGCAGTTCTTC; CDR3 protein: CASSSPQTSRDNEQFF
clone size: .; V gene: TRBV25-1; D gene: .; J gene: TRBJ2-7; CDR3 DNA: TGTGCCAGCAGCCCCCTGGTGGAGAGCGAGCAGTACTTC; CDR3 protein: CASSPLVESEQYF
clone size: .; V gene: TRBV5-1; D gene: TRBD2; J gene: TRBJ2-1; CDR3 DNA: TGCGCCAGCAGCTTGGCTAGCGGGATTTACAATGAGCAGTTCTTC; CDR3 protein: CASSLASGIYNEQFF
clone size: .; V gene: TRBV28; D gene: .; J gene: TRBJ1-2; CDR3 DNA: TGTGCCAGCAGTTTCGGCAGGGCTATCTATGGCTACACCTTC; CDR3 protein: CASSFGRAIYGYTF
clone size: .; V gene: TRBV28; D gene: TRBD1; J gene: TRBJ2-6; CDR3 DNA: TGTGCCAGCAGTGAGACAGGGGTTCTCTCTGGGGCCAACGTCCTGACTTTC; CDR3 protein: CASSETGVLSGANVLTF
clone size: few; V gene: TRBV7-9; D gene: TRBD1; J gene: TRBJ1-5; CDR3 DNA: TGTGCCAGCCAACCGACAGGGGGAGGGAATCAGCCCCAGCATTTT; CDR3 protein: CASQPTGGGNQPQHF
clone size: once; V gene: TRBV27; D gene: TRBD1; J gene: TRBJ1-5; CDR3 DNA: TGTGCCAGCAGGAAGGACAGGAACGGGTATCAGCCCCAGCATTTT; CDR3 protein: CASRKDRNGYQPQHF
clone size: .; V gene: TRBV30; D gene: .; J gene: TRBJ2-7; CDR3 DNA: TGTGCCTGGAGTGTACTGGTAGCCGCCTACGAGCAGTACTTC; CDR3 protein: CAWSVLVAAYEQYF
clone size: .; V gene: TRBV5-6; D gene: .; J gene: TRBJ1-2; CDR3 DNA: TGTGCCAGCAGCTTGGAGCTGGGGGCCGGCGGCTACACCTTC; CDR3 protein: CASSLELGAGGYTF
clone size: .; V gene: TRBV7-8; D gene: TRBD2; J gene: TRBJ2-1; CDR3 DNA: TGTGCCAGCAGCTTAGCTCGGGGCGGGAGGTGGTACAATGAGCAGTTCTTC; CDR3 protein: CASSLARGGRWYNEQFF